This entry describes one T cell receptor (beta chain). The antigen is unknown. This record comes from a study of cytomegalovirus exposure and HLA in healthy donors. Regarding the study as a whole: The authors later found TCR association rates varying by HLA locus, with DRB1 most and HLA-C fewest. Fewer N-insertions than the roughly 600-donor mean were reportedly shown by an Asian-associated ancestry cluster in a later analysis. HLA allele associations emerged for under 20,000 TCR beta sequences in a later analysis, at 0.05 false discovery rate.

With 60 Vbeta and 13 Jbeta primers, the PCR was carried out. This table comes from immunoSEQ multiplex PCR, and its TCRdb copy is limited to in-frame clones, with some not included. The data show 180,000 or so clones, 65% to 80% seen once. Deletions cut 8 bases from V and 4 bases from J, with 15 bases between. The V gene's germline CDR1 is SGHNT and CDR2 YYREEE (reference sequence). The CDR3 totals 14 residues. Donors showed nominal health when sampled, although they likely had unrecorded immune exposures. The specimen was PBMCs. This receptor was taken from a woman in her 30s in good health and CMV-seropositive. The chain joins TRBV5-4 to TRBJ2-2, with D maybe TRBD2 (5 bases). The CDR3 loop is CARPQVEATGELFF. CDR3 sequence (DNA): TGTGCCAGGCCTCAGGTGGAGGCCACCGGGGAGCTGTTTTTT.